Listed below are T cell receptor beta chains from one sample, sequenced in a study of T-cell memory formation after mild COVID-19. TCRdb reprocessed the 5' RACE reads via MiXCR and lists one record per CDR3 protein. The top ten hold roughly 6% of the sample, which has 110,000 or so distinct CDR3 sequences, roughly a sixth seen once. Material: PBMCs or a T cell subset sorted from them (not recorded which). The receptors here all came from a man between 18 and 29 years old who had mild COVID-19 (a few samples of this study predate the infection). Cell type and time point are not known. Both conserved end residues are part of each CDR3.

V gene: TRBV14
J gene: TRBJ2-3
CDR3 protein: CASSQDSDRGTDTQYF

V gene: TRBV10-3
J gene: TRBJ1-3
CDR3 protein: CAIGGDISGNTIYF

V gene: TRBV20-1
J gene: TRBJ2-5
CDR3 protein: CSARSGAPQETQYF

V gene: TRBV7-6
J gene: TRBJ1-4
CDR3 protein: CASSYNSGEKLFF

V gene: TRBV19
J gene: TRBJ1-5
CDR3 protein: CASSDSLNQPQHF

V gene: TRBV10-3
J gene: TRBJ2-3
CDR3 protein: CAISADRGPTDTQYF

V gene: TRBV7-8
J gene: TRBJ2-7
CDR3 protein: CASSRTAYEQYF

V gene: TRBV9
J gene: TRBJ1-6
CDR3 protein: CASSVAAGENSPLHF

V gene: TRBV12-3/TRBV12-4
J gene: TRBJ2-2
CDR3 protein: CASSFQRNTGELFF

V gene: TRBV29-1
J gene: TRBJ1-1
CDR3 protein: CSVERREAKAFF

V gene: TRBV6-1
J gene: TRBJ2-5
CDR3 protein: CASRRTSGGLQETQYF

V gene: TRBV5-1
J gene: TRBJ2-7
CDR3 protein: CASSLRGYHEQYF

V gene: TRBV5-6
J gene: TRBJ2-1
CDR3 protein: CASSLLSPTNEQFF

V gene: TRBV12-3/TRBV12-4
J gene: TRBJ2-2
CDR3 protein: CASSWGVTGELFF

V gene: TRBV12-3/TRBV12-4
J gene: TRBJ1-2
CDR3 protein: CASSLQGPRFGYTF

V gene: TRBV29-1
J gene: TRBJ1-5
CDR3 protein: CSARAGTGGNQPQHF

V gene: TRBV9
J gene: TRBJ2-1
CDR3 protein: CASSVDPTSGGTSNEQFF

V gene: TRBV7-3
J gene: TRBJ2-1
CDR3 protein: CASSPTRGGSSYNEQFF

V gene: TRBV7-2
J gene: TRBJ1-4
CDR3 protein: CASSPNRGFNEKLFF

V gene: TRBV6-5
J gene: TRBJ1-2
CDR3 protein: CASSPRQGLNGYTF

V gene: TRBV7-9
J gene: TRBJ1-2
CDR3 protein: CASSGQGRYGYTF

V gene: TRBV7-2
J gene: TRBJ1-2
CDR3 protein: CASSLGVGGIYGYTF

V gene: TRBV7-2
J gene: TRBJ2-5
CDR3 protein: CASSFLGGRETQYF

V gene: TRBV29-1
J gene: TRBJ1-2
CDR3 protein: CSVAAPLISSYTF